This TCR beta chain was captured by sequencing in a study of T cell repertoires in cytomegalovirus infection. For the study at large: Public TCR beta signatures were indicative of both CMV infection and a matching HLA type. Study-level findings and limits: Cumulative frequency (of public TCR beta family members) identified carriers of CMV plus the relevant HLA. Predominance within the ex vivo response was attributable to HLA-C-restricted CMV-specific TCR beta clonotypes.

This CDR3 is built from 14 residues. Germline CDR1 and CDR2: LNHDA and SQIVND (reference sequence). Germline trimming cut 8 bases from V and 6 bases from J; bases unmatched to any gene: 12. One entry per CDR3 protein results from TCRdb running MiXCR on the reads. The sample contains 200,000 to 250,000 distinct CDR3 sequences, approximately 24% of which appear only once. This clonotype came up a few times. What it binds is unknown. The rearrangement links TRBV19 to TRBJ2-7, with TRBD2 identical over 8 bases. This TCR came from a human donor in good health (CMV status not recorded). Some clones in this sample may be carry-over from other donors' samples. Sample: CD8+ T cells from PBMCs. In DNA form, the CDR3 reads TGTGCCAGTTCTCAAGGCCTAGCGGGCCCCGAGCAGTACTTC. Amino acid sequence: CASSQGLAGPEQYF. Variable domain in full (rest from reference TRBV19 and TRBJ2-7): DGGITQSPKYLFRKEGQNVTLSCEQNLNHDAMYWYRQDPGQGLRLIYYSQIVNDFQKGDIAEGYSVSREKKESFPLTVTSAQKNPTAFYLCASSQGLAGPEQYFGPGTRLTVT.